These T cell receptor beta chains were read from a single sample in a study of blood T cell repertoires in COVID-19. TCRdb keeps only in-frame clones here, not all; method: immunoSEQ multiplex PCR. The sample carries about 83,000 clones, about 84% recorded once. Sequencing input: peripheral blood. The receptors come from a man aged 45-65 years with active COVID-19. CDR3s include the opening cysteine and the closing phenylalanine or tryptophan. Each record gives: D gene, clone size, J gene, V gene, CDR3 DNA, CDR3 protein. The D gene is left open where the match is weak. The size entry is marked missing in some rows and otherwise reads once, few, many or a size class.

>TRBD2|once|TRBJ2-3|TRBV4-1
TGCGCCAGCAGCCAAGTCCTAGCGGGGGGGACAGATACGCAGTATTTT
CASSQVLAGGTDTQYF
>TRBD1|-|TRBJ2-7|TRBV29-1
TGCAGCGCCGGACAGGGGAACGAGCAGTACTTC
CSAGQGNEQYF
>TRBD2|-|TRBJ2-2|TRBV19
TGTGCCAGTAGTAGCCTAGCGGGATTCACCGGGGAGCTGTTTTTT
CASSSLAGFTGELFF
>TRBD1|-|TRBJ1-2|TRBV6-5
TGTGCCAGCAGTTGGGACAGATATGGCTACACCTTC
CASSWDRYGYTF
>-|-|TRBJ1-5|TRBV7-2
TGTGCCAGCAGCGAACAGGGAAACCAGCCCCAGCATTTT
CASSEQGNQPQHF
>-|-|TRBJ1-3|TRBV5-6
TGTGCCAGCAGCATACAGGGCACTGGAAACACCATATATTTT
CASSIQGTGNTIYF
>TRBD1|-|TRBJ2-7|TRBV7-2
TGTGCCAGCAGCGCCCGACAGGGCCCTTTGATCTACGAGCAGTACTTC
CASSARQGPLIYEQYF
>-|once|TRBJ2-5|TRBV29-1
TGCAGCACGAAACAGGGTTCCCCGACCCAGTACTTC
CSTKQGSPTQYF
>-|-|TRBJ2-2|TRBV18
TGTGCCAGCTCACCTTCGGGGGCCGGGGAGCTGTTTTTT
CASSPSGAGELFF
>-|-|TRBJ2-7|TRBV9
TGTGCCAGCAGCGTAGGGGACAGGGCCGGGACTAGAAGTTACGAGCAGTACTTC
CASSVGDRAGTRSYEQYF